The rows below give T cell receptor beta chains drawn from one sample of a study of T cell repertoires in cytomegalovirus infection. MiXCR was run by TCRdb on the reads, yielding one entry per CDR3 protein. Of a few hundred thousand distinct CDR3 sequences listed, almost 30% were seen once; the top ten hold 15% to 25%. These TCRs' antigens remain unknown. The sequenced sample was cultured PBMCs, obtained from culture after CMV antigen stimulation. Receptors originate from a human donor in good health (CMV status not recorded). Some clones in this sample may be carry-over from other donors' samples. CDR3s include the opening cysteine and the closing phenylalanine or tryptophan. A D gene is named only where the DNA matches it firmly.

d_gene: TRBD1
j_gene: TRBJ1-2
v_gene: TRBV27
CDR3aa: CASRLSYRRDRANYGYTF

d_gene: TRBD2
j_gene: TRBJ2-1
v_gene: TRBV7-8
CDR3aa: CASSPWREYNEQFF

d_gene: TRBD2
j_gene: TRBJ2-1
v_gene: TRBV12-3/TRBV12-4
CDR3aa: CASTLRLAAYNEQFF

d_gene: TRBD2
j_gene: TRBJ2-3
v_gene: TRBV28
CDR3aa: CASSSGTSGRARGDTQYF

d_gene: TRBD2
j_gene: TRBJ2-5
v_gene: TRBV5-8
CDR3aa: CASSKASLAVKETQYF

d_gene: .
j_gene: TRBJ2-1
v_gene: TRBV4-1
CDR3aa: CATSPSPATSYNEQFF

d_gene: .
j_gene: TRBJ2-1
v_gene: TRBV27
CDR3aa: CASSSGLNEQFF

d_gene: TRBD1
j_gene: TRBJ2-1
v_gene: TRBV27
CDR3aa: CASSPGTGHNEQFF

d_gene: .
j_gene: TRBJ2-1
v_gene: TRBV7-6
CDR3aa: CASSPGTHYNEQFF

d_gene: .
j_gene: TRBJ1-2
v_gene: TRBV28
CDR3aa: CASTLLQGNYGYTF

d_gene: .
j_gene: TRBJ2-4
v_gene: TRBV18
CDR3aa: CASSPRLVNIQYF

d_gene: .
j_gene: TRBJ1-6
v_gene: TRBV7-6
CDR3aa: CASSLSDLGGSSSPLHF

d_gene: TRBD2
j_gene: TRBJ2-1
v_gene: TRBV7-9
CDR3aa: CASSLWSGGAASPFF

d_gene: .
j_gene: TRBJ2-3
v_gene: TRBV5-1
CDR3aa: CASRNHMGTDTQYF

d_gene: .
j_gene: TRBJ2-2
v_gene: TRBV5-4
CDR3aa: CASSSALKASTGELFF

d_gene: TRBD1
j_gene: TRBJ2-7
v_gene: TRBV30
CDR3aa: CAYGTGGSYEQYF

d_gene: .
j_gene: TRBJ2-7
v_gene: TRBV7-4
CDR3aa: CASSLVDEQYF

d_gene: TRBD1
j_gene: TRBJ1-1
v_gene: TRBV27
CDR3aa: CASSPLDRPMNAEAFF

d_gene: .
j_gene: TRBJ1-1
v_gene: TRBV6-2/TRBV6-3
CDR3aa: CASSSPPPRDTEAFF

d_gene: .
j_gene: TRBJ1-5
v_gene: TRBV29-1
CDR3aa: CSVAGGGYQPQHF

d_gene: .
j_gene: TRBJ1-1
v_gene: TRBV20-1
CDR3aa: CSARTANTEAFF

d_gene: TRBD2
j_gene: TRBJ2-7
v_gene: TRBV6-1
CDR3aa: CASSYTGTSGTPYEQYF

d_gene: .
j_gene: TRBJ1-4
v_gene: TRBV18
CDR3aa: CASSPQGNEKLFF

d_gene: .
j_gene: TRBJ1-1
v_gene: TRBV7-2
CDR3aa: CASSFHSAEAFF

d_gene: .
j_gene: TRBJ1-1
v_gene: TRBV9
CDR3aa: CASSPTQTGNTEAFF

d_gene: .
j_gene: TRBJ2-3
v_gene: TRBV29-1
CDR3aa: CSVNLAADTQYF

d_gene: .
j_gene: TRBJ2-5
v_gene: TRBV27
CDR3aa: CASSKGQTQYF

d_gene: TRBD2
j_gene: TRBJ2-7
v_gene: TRBV10-3
CDR3aa: CAISGRGTSGSQTYEQYF

d_gene: .
j_gene: TRBJ2-1
v_gene: TRBV7-9
CDR3aa: CASTPPADNEQFF

d_gene: .
j_gene: TRBJ2-3
v_gene: TRBV7-3
CDR3aa: CASRLEGGTDTQYF

d_gene: TRBD2
j_gene: TRBJ2-1
v_gene: TRBV29-1
CDR3aa: CSVIGLAGQSYNEQFF

d_gene: TRBD2
j_gene: TRBJ2-1
v_gene: TRBV15
CDR3aa: CATSSQRRSSGLAGWEQFF

d_gene: .
j_gene: TRBJ2-5
v_gene: TRBV20-1
CDR3aa: CSASGSYGETQYF

d_gene: .
j_gene: TRBJ2-6
v_gene: TRBV28
CDR3aa: CASSVGSVGANVLTF

d_gene: .
j_gene: TRBJ1-1
v_gene: TRBV12-3/TRBV12-4
CDR3aa: CASSLPGIGEAFF

d_gene: .
j_gene: TRBJ2-6
v_gene: TRBV7-2
CDR3aa: CASSSPWAGANVLTF

d_gene: .
j_gene: TRBJ2-3
v_gene: TRBV10-3
CDR3aa: CAIKGSADTQYF

d_gene: .
j_gene: TRBJ1-2
v_gene: TRBV24-1
CDR3aa: CATSASVNYGYTF

d_gene: TRBD2
j_gene: TRBJ2-1
v_gene: TRBV12-3/TRBV12-4
CDR3aa: CASSRLSGGAFPSSYNEQFF

d_gene: .
j_gene: TRBJ2-2
v_gene: TRBV7-2
CDR3aa: CASSPTTGNTGELFF

d_gene: .
j_gene: TRBJ2-7
v_gene: TRBV2
CDR3aa: CASTQEVSSYEQYF

d_gene: TRBD2
j_gene: TRBJ2-7
v_gene: TRBV7-2
CDR3aa: CASSLRTGRADEQYF

d_gene: TRBD1
j_gene: TRBJ1-1
v_gene: TRBV6-1
CDR3aa: CASSESPGTGVEAFF